This record concerns one T cell receptor beta chain sequence. The sample belongs to a study of spatial heterogeneity in lung cancer. TCRdb reprocessed the 5' RACE reads via MiXCR and lists one record per CDR3 protein. Altogether roughly 24,000 distinct CDR3 sequences are present, about a tenth being singletons, with the ten largest covering approximately 21%. Time point reported: blood at routine non-recurrence follow-up after resection. The CDR3 consists of 13 residues. In germline, CDR1 is DFQATT, CDR2 SNEGSKA (reference sequence). Trimming shortened V by 6 bases and J by 2 bases, and 14 bases separated the two germline ends.

This specimen consisted of PBMCs, obtained at follow-up. The sequence was collected from a male donor with early-stage non-small cell lung cancer. The chain has TRBV20-1 and TRBJ2-7; D is unclear. The CDR3: CSAPTTSAYEQYF. The CDR3 bases are TGCAGTGCCCCCACTACGAGCGCCTACGAGCAGTACTTC.